This note documents a single TCR beta chain sequence. This record comes from a study of regulatory T cells in long-lasting Graves disease. This CDR3 spans 17 amino acids. Germline V CDR1 and CDR2: SGHDT, YYEEEE. V lost 2 bases, J lost 2 bases, and 10 bases stayed unmatched. iRepertoire HTBI primers and Arm-PCR of CDR3 regions built TCR beta libraries. TCRdb re-analysed the multiplex PCR reads in MiXCR, keeping a single row per CDR3 protein. The sample records hundreds of thousands of distinct CDR3 sequences, over 15% being singletons. Time point: newly diagnosed GD, antithyroid drugs for less than 3 months. Extracted PBMC RNA gave rise to the TCR library. These sequences were also reported in another study, on T cells in Graves' hyperthyroidism and ophthalmopathy. From that study: Appearing also in blood were most of the thyroid clonotypes expanded above 0.001.

This specimen consisted of peripheral blood mononuclear cells (PBMCs), obtained at new diagnosis, from a patient treated with antithyroid drugs. This TCR was sampled from a young woman with Graves disease. J is TRBJ2-5 and V is TRBV5-6; TRBD2 matches 9 bases. For the CDR3, the DNA is TGTGCCAGCAGCTTCCTCAGGCGCGGGAGGGGACAAGAGACCCAGTACTTC. This translates into CASSFLRRGRGQETQYF. Full variable domain (missing parts from reference TRBV5-6 and TRBJ2-5): DAGVTQSPTHLIKTRGQQVTLRCSPKSGHDTVSWYQQALGQGPQFIFQYYEEEERQRGNFPDRFSGHQFPNYSSELNVNALLLGDSALYLCASSFLRRGRGQETQYFGPGTRLLVL.